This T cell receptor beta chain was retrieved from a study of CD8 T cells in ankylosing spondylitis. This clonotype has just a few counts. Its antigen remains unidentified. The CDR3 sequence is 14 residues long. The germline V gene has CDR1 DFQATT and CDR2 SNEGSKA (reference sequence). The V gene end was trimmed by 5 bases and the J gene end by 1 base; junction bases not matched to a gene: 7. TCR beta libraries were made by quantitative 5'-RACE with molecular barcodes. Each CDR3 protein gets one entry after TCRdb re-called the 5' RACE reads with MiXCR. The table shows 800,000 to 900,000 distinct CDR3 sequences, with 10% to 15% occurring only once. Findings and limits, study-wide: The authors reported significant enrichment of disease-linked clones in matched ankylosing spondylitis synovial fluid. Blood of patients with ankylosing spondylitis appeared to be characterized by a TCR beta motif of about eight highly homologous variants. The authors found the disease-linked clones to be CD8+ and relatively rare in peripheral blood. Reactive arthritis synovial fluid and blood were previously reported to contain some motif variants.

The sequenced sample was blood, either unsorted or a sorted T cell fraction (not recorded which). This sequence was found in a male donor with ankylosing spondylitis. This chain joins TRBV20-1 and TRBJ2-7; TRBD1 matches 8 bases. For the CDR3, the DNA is TGCAGTGCTGCCCGGGACAGGAGTTCCTACGAGCAGTACTTC. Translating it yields CSAARDRSSYEQYF.